The T cell receptor beta chain under discussion was sequenced for a study of T cell responses to AZD1222 COVID-19 vaccine. With regard to this clone: What it recognizes is unknown.

Study results and caveats: Clonal diversity was possibly underestimated; the donors were predominantly white British and more often female. Spike-specific TCR depth and breadth grew after two AZD1222 doses.

This CDR3 contains 12 residues. Germline V gene lookup returns CDR1 LGHDT and CDR2 YNNKEL (reference sequence). The V end was cut by 6 bases, the J end by 10 bases, with 10 bases between. Whether given at about 4 or about 12 weeks, second doses were pooled. Assay used: immunoSEQ multiplex PCR; TCRdb lists only in-frame clones, some missing. The repertoire holds 150,000 to 200,000 clones, with around nine tenths as singletons. The chain joins TRBV3-1 (or the pseudogene TRBV3-2) to TRBJ1-6; D gene ambiguous. The source is an adult who received the AZD1222 COVID-19 vaccine. Source: peripheral blood, taken 28 days after the second AZD1222 dose. CDR3 DNA: TGTGCCAGCAGTGAGAGAGACTCACCCCTCCACTTT. Residues: CASSERDSPLHF.